These 2 T cell receptor beta chains were all obtained from the same sample, sequenced in a study of T cells in tuberculosis. This table comes from immunoSEQ multiplex PCR, and its TCRdb copy is limited to in-frame clones, with some not included. The data show some 30,000 clones, with about 92% seen just once and around 6.5% held by the top ten. Described time point: new active TB diagnosis, blood taken before or within 7 days of starting treatment. The source material was PBMCs, sampled at tuberculosis diagnosis. All receptors come from an adult with tuberculosis.

In regard to this clone: At one end, the junction sequence differs from germline, possibly due to a read error. The CDR3 sequence: CASSVAGQGMEKLFF. The CDR3 region has the DNA TGTGCCAGCAGCGTAGCGGGACAGGGGATGGAAAAACTGTTTTTT. V gene TRBV7-6 combines with J gene TRBJ1-4, with 10 bases fitting TRBD1. The CDR3 is 15 residues long. Looked up from germline, CDR1 is SGHVS and CDR2 is FNYEAQ.

The genes are TRBV28 and TRBJ1-5; D is perhaps TRBD1 (5 bases). Between the trimmed V and J ends, which lost 5 bases and 4 bases, there was a span of 12 bases. This CDR3 is 14 amino acids long. CDR1 is MDHEN and CDR2 is SYDVKM in the germline V gene. The CDR3: CASSPGRGNQPQHF. In nucleotides, the CDR3 is TGTGCCAGCAGTCCCGGACGGGGGAATCAGCCCCAGCATTTT.